Below are 4 T cell receptor beta chains sequenced from a single sample in a study of cytomegalovirus exposure and HLA in healthy donors. The PCR contained 60 Vbeta and 13 Jbeta primers. Profiled with immunoSEQ multiplex PCR; TCRdb holds only in-frame clones, not every one. This table has fewer than 250,000 clones, roughly 80% appearing once. The source material was PBMCs. The receptors stem from a man aged 25 to 40 in good health and CMV-seronegative.

The CDR3 DNA reads as TGTGCCAGCAGCGGACAGGGGTTTAATGAGCAGTTCTTC. This translates into CASSGQGFNEQFF. The J gene is TRBJ2-1, the V gene TRBV2; 9 bases are shared with TRBD1. CDR1 SNHLY and CDR2 FYNNEI come from the germline V gene. The CDR3 contains 13 residues. V shed 6 bases and J 7 bases; nucleotides not matched to a gene: 4.

This chain joins TRBV2 and TRBJ1-4; D unresolved. V lost 6 bases to trimming and J lost 5 bases, with 16 bases between them. The CDR3 spans 15 residues. Germline-derived CDR1 and CDR2 are SNHLY and FYNNEI. DNA for the CDR3: TGTGCCAGCAGGAGGAGGAAGGGTATAAATGAAAAACTGTTTTTT. This codes for CASRRRKGINEKLFF.

This chain links TRBV2 with TRBJ1-1; 7 bases fit TRBD1. In germline, CDR1 is SNHLY, CDR2 FYNNEI. V lost 6 bases and J lost 8; bases outside the gene matches: 12. The CDR3 is made up of 14 amino acids. DNA for the CDR3: TGTGCCAGCAGGCCCCTAACAGGGGCGCGCGAAGCTTTCTTT. This codes for CASRPLTGAREAFF.

With regard to this clone: The junction shows a germline mismatch at one end, possibly a read error. The chain uses TRBV7-9 and TRBJ2-5; TRBD1 aligns across 7 bases. The CDR3 spans 13 residues. CDR1 and CDR2 (germline): SEHNR, FQNEAQ (reference sequence). CDR3 DNA sequence: TGTTCCAGCAGCTTCACAGGGGCAGAGACCCAGTACTTC. As protein: CSSSFTGAETQYF. Variable domain in full (rest from reference TRBV7-9 and TRBJ2-5): DTGVSQNPRHKITKRGQNVTFRCDPISEHNRLYWYRQTLGQGPEFLTYFQNEAQLEKSRLLSDRFSAERPKGSFSTLEIQRTEQGDSAMYLCSSSFTGAETQYFGPGTRLLVL.